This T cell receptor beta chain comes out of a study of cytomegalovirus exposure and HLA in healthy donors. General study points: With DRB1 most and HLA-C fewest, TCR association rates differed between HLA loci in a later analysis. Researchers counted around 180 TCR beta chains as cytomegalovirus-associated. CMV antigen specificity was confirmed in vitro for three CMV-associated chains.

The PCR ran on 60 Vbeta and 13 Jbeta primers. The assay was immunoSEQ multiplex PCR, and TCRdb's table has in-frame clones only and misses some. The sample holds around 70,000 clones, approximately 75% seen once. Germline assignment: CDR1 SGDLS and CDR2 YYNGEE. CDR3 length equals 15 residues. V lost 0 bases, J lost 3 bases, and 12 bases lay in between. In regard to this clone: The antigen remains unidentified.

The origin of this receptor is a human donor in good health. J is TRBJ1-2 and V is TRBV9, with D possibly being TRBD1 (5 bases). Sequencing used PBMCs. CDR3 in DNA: TGTGCCAGCAGCGTAGGAGGGAGGGACTACTATGGCTACACCTTC. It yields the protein CASSVGGRDYYGYTF.